This T cell receptor (beta chain) is drawn from a study of T cells in Graves' hyperthyroidism and ophthalmopathy. Findings and limits, study-wide: A model built on 13 V-J features separated ophthalmopathy from stable hyperthyroidism. The blood repertoire included most of the expanded thyroid clonotypes above 0.001.

Graves' hyperthyroidism showing no ophthalmopathy progression within 18 months was considered stable. Worth noting for this clonotype: Antigen specificity is unknown.

Amplified TCR beta CDR3 regions came from RNA transcripts. A first-round RT-PCR of the TCR CDR3 used the HTBI primer set. TCRdb re-called the multiplex PCR reads through MiXCR, storing one row per CDR3 protein. The sample consists of roughly 580,000 distinct CDR3 sequences, about half of them appearing once. The TCR originated in a young woman with Graves' hyperthyroidism. The specimen was peripheral blood or thyroid tissue (not recorded which).

This CDR3 reads CASTRKINSNQPQHF. The CDR3 coding sequence is TGTGCCAGTACCCGAAAGATAAATAGCAATCAGCCCCAGCATTTT. This sequence joins TRBV19 and TRBJ1-5; the D is unclear. This CDR3 contains 15 residues. Germline loops: CDR1 LNHDA, CDR2 SQIVND (reference sequence). V lost 7 bases and J lost 0, with 13 bases in between. Based on the CDR3 plus reference TRBV19 and TRBJ1-5, the full variable domain is DGGITQSPKYLFRKEGQNVTLSCEQNLNHDAMYWYRQDPGQGLRLIYYSQIVNDFQKGDIAEGYSVSREKKESFPLTVTSAQKNPTAFYLCASTRKINSNQPQHFGDGTRLSIL.